The 6 T cell receptor beta chains presented below share a single source sample, sequenced in a study of cytomegalovirus exposure and HLA in healthy donors. The PCR used 60 Vbeta and 13 Jbeta primers. The table came from immunoSEQ multiplex PCR; TCRdb's copy has only in-frame clones and leaves some out. The data contain some 250,000 clones, roughly 87% of them singletons. Sample: PBMCs. These TCRs come from a woman in her thirties or forties in good health and CMV-seropositive.

The chain recombines TRBV5-1 with TRBJ2-3, with 9 bases aligning to TRBD2. CDR1 is SGHRS, CDR2 YFSETQ, per germline. The CDR3 runs to 14 residues. The ends lost 4 bases at V and 5 bases at J; junction bases unmatched: 5. In nucleotides, the CDR3 is TGCGCCAGCAGCGTTGGACTAGCGCAAGATACGCAGTATTTT. Protein sequence: CASSVGLAQDTQYF.

The rearrangement links TRBV5-1 to TRBJ2-1, with 7 positions matching TRBD2. The CDR3 is 12 residues long. The J segment lost 9 bases and the V segment lost 4 bases, leaving 4 bases of the junction unmatched. CDR1 SGHRS and CDR2 YFSETQ come from the germline V gene. CDR3 loop: CASSGGGTEQFF. Written as DNA, the CDR3 is TGCGCCAGCAGCGGGGGGGGTACTGAGCAGTTCTTC.

This sequence joins TRBV28 and TRBJ1-6; 7 positions match TRBD1. The CDR3 has 15 residues. CDR1 and CDR2 (germline): MDHEN, SYDVKM. Germline trimming cut 5 bases from V and 10 bases from J; bases unmatched to any gene: 11. DNA for the CDR3: TGTGCCAGCAGTCTCCGGGACAGTCCCACGTCACCCCTCCACTTT. Translated, it gives CASSLRDSPTSPLHF. Together with reference TRBV28 and TRBJ1-6, the CDR3 gives the full variable domain: DVKVTQSSRYLVKRTGEKVFLECVQDMDHENMFWYRQDPGLGLRLIYFSYDVKMKEKGDIPEGYSVSREKKERFSLILESASTNQTSMYLCASSLRDSPTSPLHFGNGTRLTVT.

The chain uses TRBV30 and TRBJ2-7, with 10 bases lining up with TRBD1. J was trimmed by 2 bases and V by 0 bases; bases with no gene match: 4. The CDR3 has 15 amino acids. Germline V gene lookup returns CDR1 GTSNPN and CDR2 SVGIG (reference sequence). The CDR3 region has the DNA TGTGCCTGGAGTGTACGGGGGACAGGGGCCTACGAGCAGTACTTC. It translates to CAWSVRGTGAYEQYF.

The table lists this clone with a count of one. V gene TRBV6-5 combines with J gene TRBJ1-1, with a possible D match to TRBD1 (6 bases). CDR3 size: 15 residues. V was shortened by 7 bases and J by 4 bases, with 19 bases between the two germline ends. The germline V gene encodes CDR1 MNHEY and CDR2 SVGAGI. The CDR3 is CASMRGGQVSTEAFF. CDR3 bases: TGTGCCAGCATGAGGGGGGGGCAGGTGAGCACTGAAGCTTTCTTT.

V usage is TRBV9 and J usage is TRBJ1-3, with a weak D call TRBD1 (5 bases). The CDR3 extends over 16 amino acids. V gave up 0 bases and J gave up 5 bases, with 15 bases separating them. The germline gives CDR1 SGDLS, CDR2 YYNGEE. The CDR3 DNA sequence: TGTGCCAGCAGCGTAGGCGGGACTGCGACAAGAAACACCATATATTTT. This sequence encodes CASSVGGTATRNTIYF.